This T cell receptor beta chain was sequenced for a study of blood T cell repertoires in COVID-19. Profiling relied on immunoSEQ multiplex PCR, and the TCRdb table lists in-frame clones only, not all of them. The sample contains 150,000 or so clones, roughly four fifths of which appear only once. CDR1 is LGHNT and CDR2 is FRNRAP in the germline V gene. Trimming cost V 0 bases and J 9 bases, with 9 bases left between them. The CDR3 is 13 amino acids. V gene TRBV12-5 combines with J gene TRBJ2-1, with D possibly being TRBD1 (5 bases). The sequenced sample was peripheral blood. The TCR was taken from a human donor in a cohort sampled during active COVID-19. The CDR3 coding sequence is TGTGCTAGTGGTTTGGTAAGGGGTTTTGAGCAGTTCTTC. Its protein is CASGLVRGFEQFF.